A selection of T cell receptor beta chains follows, all from one sample in a study of control samples from healthy donors and cancer patients. The method was immunoSEQ multiplex PCR; TCRdb's version includes in-frame clones alone and lacks a portion of them. This table holds 170,000 or so clones, 94% found once. Sequencing was carried out using blood. The receptors come from a woman aged 18-29 years in good health. Each CDR3 is given without its conserved first and last residue.

v_gene	j_gene	CDR3aa
TRBV9	TRBJ1-6	ASSVDRAGNSPLH
TRBV15	TRBJ1-1	ATSRTGGISTEAF
TRBV6-1	TRBJ2-7	ASSDTQGLAGAAFYEQY
TRBV6-5	TRBJ1-1	ASSNLRGTEAF
TRBV3-1/TRBV3-2	TRBJ2-3	ASSHLNTDTQY
TRBV13	TRBJ1-5	ASSLTFGQTNQPQH
TRBV5-1	TRBJ2-5	ASGREGTEQETQY
TRBV5-4	TRBJ1-1	ASSLQFSEAF
TRBV10-1	TRBJ2-2	ASGEGLSNTGELF
TRBV7-9	TRBJ1-2	ASSLGEGLIYGYT
TRBV15	TRBJ1-5	ATRSTGNNQPQH
TRBV4-1	TRBJ2-3	ASSLPGGRAIDTQY
TRBV2	TRBJ1-1	AIRRVGTVNTEAF
TRBV20-1	TRBJ2-7	SPGQASEQY
TRBV15	TRBJ2-2	ATSRGRDPTGELF
TRBV15	TRBJ2-1	ATSRAPGSSYNEQF
TRBV9	TRBJ2-7	ASSVRPSVLGDEQY
TRBV6-5	TRBJ1-2	ASRSDWGAGYT
TRBV9	TRBJ2-1	ASSESRGSSYNEQF
TRBV5-1	TRBJ1-2	ASSLPIAIVCGYT